Included here is one T cell receptor (beta chain) sequence, with context. The data were obtained in a study of T cells in Graves' hyperthyroidism and ophthalmopathy. The PBMCs were sourced from fresh peripheral blood (about 9.7 ml). Deletions cut 5 bases from V and 0 bases from J, with 14 bases between. Germline CDR1 is LGHDT and CDR2 is YNNKEL (reference sequence). The CDR3 loop spans 17 amino acids. Amplification targeted TCR beta CDR3 regions from RNA transcripts. A first-round RT-PCR of the TCR CDR3 used the HTBI primer set. MiXCR, run by TCRdb on the multiplex PCR reads, gives a single entry per CDR3 protein. The data hold 600,000 to 750,000 distinct CDR3 sequences, with roughly a sixth observed a single time.

This TCR was sampled from a man aged 50 or older with Graves' hyperthyroidism. The genes are TRBV3-1 and TRBJ2-6; weak D call: TRBD1 (6 bases). The material sequenced was blood. The DNA for the CDR3 is TGTGCCAGCAGCGCGACAGGCCGGATCTCTGGGGCCAACGTCCTGACTTTC. This codes for CASSATGRISGANVLTF. Looking up the rest from reference TRBV3-1 and TRBJ2-6 gives the full variable domain: DTAVSQTPKYLVTQMGNDKSIKCEQNLGHDTMYWYKQDSKKFLKIMFSYNNKELIINETVPNRFSPKSPDKAHLNLHINSLELGDSAVYFCASSATGRISGANVLTFGAGSRLTVL.